This TCR beta chain emerged from a study of T-cell reconstitution after alpha-beta-depleted transplantation in children. Overall study findings and caveats: Reportedly, alpha-beta T cells present about two months post-transplant originated from several hundred expanded clones of graft origin.

Preparation of the TCRbeta library used unique molecular identifiers. One entry per CDR3 protein results from TCRdb running MiXCR on the PCR reads. The sample contains 350,000 to 500,000 distinct CDR3 sequences, about 45% of which appear only once. With regard to this clonotype: The target antigen is unknown.

V was clipped by 6 bases and J by 2 bases, with 15 bases between them. From germline, CDR1 is MDHEN and CDR2 SYDVKM. The CDR3 sequence is 15 residues long. The clonotype originates from a girl aged 2 to 10 with aplastic anemia, due to receive a stem cell transplant. The sequencing used PBMCs, collected before TCRalphabeta/CD19-depleted stem cell transplant. V and J are TRBV28 and TRBJ2-3; D is possibly TRBD2 (6 bases). In DNA, the CDR3 is TGTGCCAGCAGCCTTGAGGTAGCGGTCACAGATACGCAGTATTTT. Protein: CASSLEVAVTDTQYF.